Following are 18 T cell receptor beta chains from one sample sequenced in a study of OX40 agonist ivuxolimab in advanced cancers. Produced via immunoSEQ multiplex PCR; TCRdb's table is partial and in-frame only. The sample comprises roughly 70,000 clones, 87% of which are singletons, and roughly 2.1% rests with the top ten. The sequences come from CD4+ or CD8+ T cells sorted from blood, collected in a trial of the OX40 agonist ivuxolimab. These receptors were collected from an adult with an advanced solid tumor such as melanoma, head and neck, liver or kidney cancer.

V and J are TRBV2 and TRBJ2-1; 11 bases line up with TRBD2. The ends lost 7 bases at V and 8 bases at J; junction bases unmatched: 7. Germline assignment: CDR1 SNHLY and CDR2 FYNNEI. The CDR3 has 14 residues. The CDR3 sequence: CASKVAGGRDEQFF. The CDR3 DNA reads TGTGCCAGCAAAGTAGCGGGAGGGAGGGATGAGCAGTTCTTC. Based on the CDR3 plus reference TRBV2 and TRBJ2-1, the full variable domain is EPEVTQTPSHQVTQMGQEVILRCVPISNHLYFYWYRQILGQKVEFLVSFYNNEISEKSEIFDDQFSVERPDGSNFTLKIRSTKLEDSAMYFCASKVAGGRDEQFFGPGTRLTVL.

V and J are TRBV7-7 and TRBJ2-3; 9 bases line up with TRBD1. Germline V gives CDR1 SSHAT, CDR2 FNYEAQ (reference sequence). The CDR3 contains 15 residues. J lost 6 bases, V lost 5 bases, and 9 bases had no gene match. The CDR3: CASSPTGGEMDTQYF. The CDR3 bases are TGTGCCAGCAGCCCAACAGGGGGCGAGATGGATACGCAGTATTTT.

This chain joins TRBV27 and TRBJ1-2; TRBD1 is a possible D gene (5 bases). Germline V gives CDR1 MNHEY, CDR2 SMNVEV (reference sequence). The CDR3 is 14 residues long. V lost 5 bases, J lost 7 bases, and 17 bases lay in between. The CDR3 is CASSDTGAWSGYTF. Written as DNA, the CDR3 is TGTGCCAGCAGTGATACCGGGGCCTGGAGTGGCTACACCTTC.

This rearrangement joins TRBV5-1 to TRBJ1-1; D unresolved. Trimming took 0 bases from V and 1 from J, leaving 7 bases between them. Per the germline V gene, CDR1 is SGHRS and CDR2 is YFSETQ. The CDR3 spans 14 residues. CDR3 in DNA: TGCGCCAGCAGCTTGGAAGCCAGGAACACTGAAGCTTTCTTT. Translation: CASSLEARNTEAFF.

This clone has a single count. The gene calls are TRBV6-1 and TRBJ1-3; D gene uncertain. Trimming pared 4 bases from V and 0 bases from J, leaving 7 bases between. The CDR3 consists of 14 residues. CDR1 and CDR2 from the germline V gene are MNHNS and SASEGT. The CDR3 loop is CASSVAYSGNTIYF. CDR3 bases: TGTGCCAGCAGTGTCGCCTACTCTGGAAACACCATATATTTT.

There are a few counts of this clone. The gene calls are TRBV5-1 and TRBJ1-3; D ambiguous. Trimming shortened V by 0 bases and J by 2 bases, and 6 bases separated the two germline ends. This CDR3 has 14 residues. The germline V gene has CDR1 SGHRS and CDR2 YFSETQ. CDR3 coding DNA: TGCGCCAGCAGCTTGGGGGAACCTGGAAACACCATATATTTT. Its protein product is CASSLGEPGNTIYF.

This rearrangement joins TRBV7-9 to TRBJ2-7, with D possibly TRBD2 on 8 matching bases. The length of the CDR3 is 18 residues. The germline V gene encodes CDR1 SEHNR and CDR2 FQNEAQ (reference sequence). V lost 3 bases, J lost 4 bases, and 25 bases lay in between. The CDR3 region is CASSFRQGSGGPGYEQYF. The CDR3, as DNA: TGTGCCAGCAGCTTCCGACAGGGATCGGGGGGGCCTGGGTACGAGCAGTACTTC.

The gene calls are TRBV28 and TRBJ1-1; 9 bases fit TRBD1. The CDR3 length is 15 residues. Trimming cost V 5 bases and J 1 base; bases outside gene matches: 5. The germline V gene encodes CDR1 MDHEN and CDR2 SYDVKM. The DNA of the CDR3 is TGTGCCAGCAGTATTCCGGGACAGGGGAACACTGAAGCTTTCTTT. Its translation is CASSIPGQGNTEAFF.

V is TRBV10-3 and J is TRBJ2-1; TRBD1 might be the D (5 bases). This CDR3 has 12 residues. CDR1 is ENHRY and CDR2 is SYGVKD in the germline V gene. Trimming stripped 2 bases from V and 12 bases from J, with 11 bases between. As DNA, the CDR3 is TGTGCCATCAGTGAGCCAGGGTCGGGGCAGTTCTTC. It is translated as CAISEPGSGQFF.

The V call is TRBV28, the J call TRBJ1-1; D uncertain. The CDR3 is made up of 16 amino acids. Germline lookup yields CDR1 MDHEN and CDR2 SYDVKM. V lost 6 bases and J lost 0, with 17 bases in between. In nucleotides, the CDR3 is TGTGCCAGCAGGAACTGGGTGCCGTTCATGAACACTGAAGCTTTCTTT. It codes for CASRNWVPFMNTEAFF.

The chain recombines TRBV28 with TRBJ1-3; 9 nucleotides align to TRBD1. CDR3 length equals 19 residues. J gave up 0 bases and V 6 bases, and 15 bases lay outside the gene matches. In germline, CDR1 is MDHEN, CDR2 SYDVKM. In nucleotides, the CDR3 is TGTGCCAGCAGAACCGGGACAGGGAGTTTTTTAGGCTCTGGAAACACCATATATTTT. This gives the protein CASRTGTGSFLGSGNTIYF.

This chain links TRBV2 with TRBJ2-2, with unresolved D. There are 15 residues in the CDR3. Trimming left V 6 bases short and J 6 bases short, with 17 bases between. Germline lookup yields CDR1 SNHLY and CDR2 FYNNEI. The CDR3 here is CASRRLATTAGELFF. The CDR3 nucleotides are TGTGCCAGCAGACGACTTGCTACAACAGCCGGGGAGCTGTTTTTT.

This clone was counted between two and nine times. The CDR3 loop reads CASSEEGGNTEAFF. In DNA form, the CDR3 reads TGTGCCAGCAGTGAAGAAGGGGGGAACACTGAAGCTTTCTTT. The genes are TRBV6-1 and TRBJ1-1; D is possibly TRBD1 (6 bases). CDR1 and CDR2 from the germline V gene are MNHNS and SASEGT. The V end was cut by 1 base, the J end by 1 base, with 7 bases between. There are 14 residues in the CDR3.

This clone has a single count. This chain links TRBV29-1 with TRBJ2-1; TRBD2 agrees at 8 bases. The germline V gene encodes CDR1 SQVTM and CDR2 ANQGSEA. The J segment lost 4 bases and the V segment lost 2 bases, leaving 7 bases of the junction unmatched. The CDR3 length is 15 residues. The CDR3 DNA reads as TGCAGCGTTGAAAGGGGTAGCGGGGCTTACAATGAGCAGTTCTTC. Its translation is CSVERGSGAYNEQFF.

This clone was counted once. J is TRBJ2-1 and V is TRBV7-9, with D tentatively TRBD1 or TRBD2 (6 bases each). Per the germline V gene, CDR1 is SEHNR and CDR2 is FQNEAQ (reference sequence). V was cut by 7 bases and J by 2 bases, with 12 bases left in between. This CDR3 has 14 amino acids. CDR3: CASNTGATYNEQFF. CDR3 DNA: TGTGCCAGCAACACGGGGGCGACCTACAATGAGCAGTTCTTC.

CDR3 region: CASSLNGGVYNEQFF. The CDR3 DNA is TGTGCCAGCAGCTTAAACGGAGGGGTTTACAATGAGCAGTTCTTC. The rearrangement links TRBV7-6 to TRBJ2-1, with a tentative D call TRBD2 (6 bases). The CDR3 sequence is 15 residues long. Per the germline V gene, CDR1 is SGHVS and CDR2 is FNYEAQ. V was cut by 2 bases and J by 4 bases, with 12 bases left in between.

The chain recombines TRBV18 with TRBJ2-3; D possibly corresponds to TRBD1 (6 bases). CDR3 length: 14 amino acids. The V end was cut by 8 bases, the J end by 3 bases, with 15 bases between. Germline V CDR1 and CDR2: KGHSH, LQKENI. CDR3 sequence: CASRQGRGTDTQYF. For the CDR3, the DNA is TGTGCCAGCCGTCAGGGGAGAGGGACAGATACGCAGTATTTT. The variable domain in full, with the rest retrieved from reference TRBV18 and TRBJ2-3, is NAGVMQNPRHLVRRRGQEARLRCSPMKGHSHVYWYRQLPEEGLKFMVYLQKENIIDESGMPKERFSAEFPKEGPSILRIQQVVRGDSAAYFCASRQGRGTDTQYFGPGTRLTVL.

The chain carries TRBV18 and TRBJ1-1; D is perhaps TRBD1 (5 bases). Looked up from germline, CDR1 is KGHSH and CDR2 is LQKENI. The V gene lost 4 bases and the J gene lost 4 bases, with 13 bases spanning the gap. The CDR3 is 14 residues long. The CDR3 DNA sequence: TGTGCCAGCTCACTCCGCCGGGACGGCACTGAAGCTTTCTTT. Protein product: CASSLRRDGTEAFF.